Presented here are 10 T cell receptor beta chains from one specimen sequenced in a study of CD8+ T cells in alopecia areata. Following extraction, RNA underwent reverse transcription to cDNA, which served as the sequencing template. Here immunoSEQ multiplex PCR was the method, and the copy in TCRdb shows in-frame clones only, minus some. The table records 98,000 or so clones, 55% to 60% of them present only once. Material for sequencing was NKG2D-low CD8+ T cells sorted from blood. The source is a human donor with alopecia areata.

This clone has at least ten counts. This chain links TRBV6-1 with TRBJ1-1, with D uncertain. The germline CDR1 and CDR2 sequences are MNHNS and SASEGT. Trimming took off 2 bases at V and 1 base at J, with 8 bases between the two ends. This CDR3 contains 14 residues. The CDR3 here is CASSERVENTEAFF. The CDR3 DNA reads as TGTGCCAGCAGTGAAAGGGTAGAGAACACTGAAGCTTTCTTT.

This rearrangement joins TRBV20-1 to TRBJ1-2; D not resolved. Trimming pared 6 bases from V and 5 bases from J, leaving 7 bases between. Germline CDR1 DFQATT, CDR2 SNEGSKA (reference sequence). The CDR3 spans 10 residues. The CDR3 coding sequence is TGCAGTGCACTAGTTTATGGCTACACCTTC. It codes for CSALVYGYTF.

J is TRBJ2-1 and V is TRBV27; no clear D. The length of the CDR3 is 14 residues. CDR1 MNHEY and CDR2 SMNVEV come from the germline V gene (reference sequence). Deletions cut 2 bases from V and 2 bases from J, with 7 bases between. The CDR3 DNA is TGTGCCAGCAGTTTAATTGGCCCCTACAATGAGCAGTTCTTC. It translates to CASSLIGPYNEQFF.

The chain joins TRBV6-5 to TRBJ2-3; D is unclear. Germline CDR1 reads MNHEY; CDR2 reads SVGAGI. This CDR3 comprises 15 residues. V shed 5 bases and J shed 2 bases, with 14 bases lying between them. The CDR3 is CASSPLGSLTDTQYF. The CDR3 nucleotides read TGTGCCAGCAGTCCCTTGGGATCTCTCACAGATACGCAGTATTTT.

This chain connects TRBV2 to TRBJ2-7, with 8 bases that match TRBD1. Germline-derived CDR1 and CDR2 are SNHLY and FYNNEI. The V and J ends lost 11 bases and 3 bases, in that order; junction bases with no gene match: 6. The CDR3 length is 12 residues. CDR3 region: CADRDRLYEQYF. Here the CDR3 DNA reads TGTGCCGACCGGGACAGGCTCTACGAGCAGTACTTC. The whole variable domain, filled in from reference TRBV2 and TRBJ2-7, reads EPEVTQTPSHQVTQMGQEVILRCVPISNHLYFYWYRQILGQKVEFLVSFYNNEISEKSEIFDDQFSVERPDGSNFTLKIRSTKLEDSAMYFCADRDRLYEQYFGPGTRLTVT.

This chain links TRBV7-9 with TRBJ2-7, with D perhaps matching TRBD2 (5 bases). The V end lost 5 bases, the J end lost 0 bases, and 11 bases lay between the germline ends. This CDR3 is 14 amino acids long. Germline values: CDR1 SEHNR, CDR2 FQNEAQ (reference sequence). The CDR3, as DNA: TGTGCCAGCAGCCCGTTGACTACCTCCTACGAGCAGTACTTC. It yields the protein CASSPLTTSYEQYF.

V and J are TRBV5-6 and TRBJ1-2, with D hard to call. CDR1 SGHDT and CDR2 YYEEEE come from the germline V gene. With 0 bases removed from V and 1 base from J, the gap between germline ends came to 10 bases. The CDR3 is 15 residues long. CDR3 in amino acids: CASSLVAGDNYGYTF. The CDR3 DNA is TGTGCCAGCAGCTTGGTCGCTGGGGATAACTATGGCTACACCTTC.

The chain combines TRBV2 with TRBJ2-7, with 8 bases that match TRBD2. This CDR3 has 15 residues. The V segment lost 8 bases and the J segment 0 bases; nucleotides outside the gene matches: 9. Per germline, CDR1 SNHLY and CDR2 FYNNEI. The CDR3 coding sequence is TGTGCCAGCCAAGATCCGGCGGGAGGCTCCTACGAGCAGTACTTC. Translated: CASQDPAGGSYEQYF.

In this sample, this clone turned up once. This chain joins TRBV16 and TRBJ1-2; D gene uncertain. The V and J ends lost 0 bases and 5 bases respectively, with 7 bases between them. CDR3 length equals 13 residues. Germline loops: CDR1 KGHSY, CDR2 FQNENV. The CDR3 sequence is CASSQSLTYGYTF. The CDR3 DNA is TGTGCCAGCAGCCAATCGCTAACGTATGGCTACACCTTC.

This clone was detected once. CDR3 bases: TGTGCCAGCAGTTCGACAGGGTCCGATGAGCAGTTCTTC. Its protein product is CASSSTGSDEQFF. The chain uses TRBV27 and TRBJ2-1; 7 bases line up with TRBD1. This CDR3 is built from 13 residues. V was pared by 4 bases and J by 8 bases, with 5 bases of the junction left unmatched. Germline loops: CDR1 MNHEY, CDR2 SMNVEV (reference sequence).